Listed here are 26 T cell receptor beta chains from one sample, sequenced in a study of control samples from healthy donors and cancer patients. Generated by immunoSEQ multiplex PCR, the TCRdb table keeps only in-frame clones and is missing some. The table shows 100,000 to 150,000 clones, with 92% occurring only once. The material sequenced was blood. The origin of the receptors is a woman in her forties or fifties in good health.

J is TRBJ2-1 and V is TRBV6-7, with 9 positions matching TRBD2. TRBV6-7 is given ORF status, its function remaining uncertain. The CDR3 covers 14 residues. The V and J ends lost 2 bases and 6 bases, in that order; junction bases with no gene match: 2. CDR3 loop: CASSYPSGTNEQFF. The CDR3 nucleotides read TGTGCCAGCAGTTACCCTAGCGGGACCAATGAGCAGTTCTTC.

This chain joins TRBV19 and TRBJ2-3, with 7 bases fitting TRBD2. J lost 0 bases, V lost 6 bases, and 6 bases had no gene match. Germline V gene sequence: CDR1 LNHDA, CDR2 SQIVND (reference sequence). This CDR3 is 15 amino acids long. CDR3 protein: CASSSTSASTDTQYF. The CDR3 DNA reads as TGTGCCAGTAGCTCTACTAGCGCGAGCACAGATACGCAGTATTTT.

This rearrangement joins TRBV6-5 to TRBJ1-1; no firm D call. CDR1 is MNHEY and CDR2 is SVGAGI in the germline V gene. CDR3 length: 15 residues. With 0 bases removed from V and 4 bases from J, the gap between germline ends came to 12 bases. In DNA, the CDR3 is TGTGCCAGCAGTTACTCTCCGGTGGCGGGCACTGAAGCTTTCTTT. Protein product: CASSYSPVAGTEAFF.

This clone has just one count. This chain links TRBV6-6 with TRBJ1-3, with 7 positions matching TRBD1. Germline V gene sequence: CDR1 MNHNY, CDR2 SVGAGI (reference sequence). This CDR3 contains 13 residues. J lost 8 bases, V lost 10 bases, and 11 bases had no gene match. The CDR3 coding sequence is TGTGCCACCTCTGGACAGGCGGTCCACACCATATATTTT. It codes for CATSGQAVHTIYF.

This clone was recorded only once. The chain carries TRBV3-1 (or the pseudogene TRBV3-2) and TRBJ2-7, with TRBD1 matching 11 bases. CDR1 is LGHDT and CDR2 is YNNKEL in the germline V gene (reference sequence). CDR3 length: 15 amino acids. Unmatched junction bases numbered 4, after V lost 4 bases and J lost 2 bases. Here the CDR3 DNA reads TGTGCCAGCAGCCCAGAGGGACAGGGGGCCTACGAGCAGTACTTC. It encodes CASSPEGQGAYEQYF.

The chain joins TRBV30 to TRBJ2-3; 11 nucleotides align to TRBD2. CDR3 size: 16 residues. Germline CDR1 and CDR2: GTSNPN and SVGIG (reference sequence). V shed 3 bases, J shed 0 bases, and the junction held 5 bases outside the gene matches. DNA for the CDR3: TGTGCCTGGAGCGAAGGGACTAGCGGTAGCACAGATACGCAGTATTTT. It codes for CAWSEGTSGSTDTQYF.

CDR3 DNA sequence: TGTGCCAGCAGTTTAAGCTTAGGTCAGCCCCAGCATTTT. Encoded protein: CASSLSLGQPQHF. The rearrangement uses TRBV12-3 or TRBV12-4 and TRBJ1-5; D gene ambiguous. Trimming cost V 2 bases and J 6 bases, with 8 bases left between them. This CDR3 comprises 13 residues.

The chain is built from TRBV6-1 and TRBJ2-2; D is perhaps TRBD1 or TRBD2 (8 bases each). This CDR3 has 18 amino acids. Germline loops: CDR1 MNHNS, CDR2 SASEGT. The germline V and J ends were trimmed by 4 bases and 3 bases, with 21 bases remaining between them. CDR3 in amino acids: CASSARQGTRVDTGELFF. In DNA, the CDR3 is TGTGCCAGCAGTGCCCGACAGGGGACTAGGGTGGACACCGGGGAGCTGTTTTTT.

On this clone itself: Other DNA sequences within the sample encode an identical CDR3. The chain links TRBV10-3 to TRBJ1-5; D ambiguous. This CDR3 region has 13 residues. In germline, CDR1 is ENHRY, CDR2 SYGVKD. V gave up 6 bases and J gave up 0 bases, with 6 bases separating them. Written as DNA, the CDR3 is TGTGCCATCAGGGGAGATAGCAATCAGCCCCAGCATTTT. This codes for CAIRGDSNQPQHF.

The chain links TRBV10-3 to TRBJ2-3; 8 positions agree with TRBD2. The V gene end was trimmed by 6 bases and the J gene end by 1 base; junction bases not matched to a gene: 9. Germline V gene sequence: CDR1 ENHRY, CDR2 SYGVKD. The CDR3 spans 16 residues. In DNA form, the CDR3 reads TGTGCCATCAGGCAACTAGCGGACAAGCGCACAGATACGCAGTATTTT. Its protein is CAIRQLADKRTDTQYF.

The genes are TRBV14 and TRBJ1-2; possible D gene TRBD1, 5 bases. From germline, CDR1 is SGHDN and CDR2 FVKESK. CDR3 length: 16 residues. The V and J ends lost 0 bases and 4 bases respectively, with 15 bases between them. DNA for the CDR3: TGTGCCAGCAGCCAAGACGTTTTCCCAGGGCCCTATGGCTACACCTTC. Translated, it gives CASSQDVFPGPYGYTF.

This chain connects TRBV28 to TRBJ1-2, with 10 nucleotides matching TRBD1. This CDR3 comprises 13 residues. Germline loops: CDR1 MDHEN, CDR2 SYDVKM. With 10 bases clipped from V and 7 bases from J, the junction kept 9 bases outside the gene matches. CDR3 residues: CATTTGGASGYTF. The CDR3 DNA follows: TGTGCCACTACGACAGGGGGCGCATCTGGCTACACCTTC.

V is TRBV4-2 and J is TRBJ2-2; TRBD2 matches at 15 bases. The V segment lost 6 bases and the J segment 3 bases; nucleotides outside the gene matches: 5. Germline V gene lookup returns CDR1 LGHNA and CDR2 YNFKEQ. The length of the CDR3 is 17 residues. The CDR3 protein is CASSRTSGGADTGELFF. CDR3 nucleotide sequence: TGTGCCAGCAGTCGGACTAGCGGGGGGGCGGACACCGGGGAGCTGTTTTTT.

The gene calls are TRBV18 and TRBJ1-1; D call uncertain. Germline CDR1 KGHSH, CDR2 LQKENI. The CDR3 consists of 11 residues. The ends were cut back, 5 bases at V and 2 bases at J, with 3 bases in the middle. CDR3 sequence (DNA): TGTGCCAGCTCATTTAACACTGAAGCTTTCTTT. This codes for CASSFNTEAFF.

The chain joins TRBV25-1 to TRBJ2-7; D remains unclear. The CDR3 is 12 residues long. V was cut by 5 bases and J by 7 bases, with 12 bases left in between. Germline-derived CDR1 and CDR2 are MGHDK and SYGVNS. The CDR3 sequence: CASSKPPAEQYF. Here the CDR3 DNA reads TGTGCCAGCAGTAAACCTCCAGCGGAGCAGTACTTC.

The V call is TRBV29-1, the J call TRBJ2-1; TRBD2 is a possible D gene (6 bases). From germline, CDR1 is SQVTM and CDR2 ANQGSEA. The V end was cut by 7 bases, the J end by 4 bases, with 14 bases between. This CDR3 comprises 13 residues. The CDR3 DNA is TGCAGCGGGACTCAGCGGGCATACAATGAGCAGTTCTTC. It yields the protein CSGTQRAYNEQFF.

The V and J genes are TRBV7-9 and TRBJ2-1; D is perhaps TRBD1 (6 bases). V lost 5 bases, J lost 7 bases, and 9 bases lay in between. CDR1 is SEHNR, CDR2 FQNEAQ, per germline (reference sequence). The length of the CDR3 is 12 residues. In DNA, the CDR3 is TGTGCCAGCAGCCACGGGACAAATGAGCAGTTCTTC. It specifies CASSHGTNEQFF.

The rearrangement links TRBV5-1 to TRBJ1-2; no firm D call. V was clipped by 0 bases and J by 4 bases, with 10 bases between them. Germline V gene sequence: CDR1 SGHRS, CDR2 YFSETQ. This CDR3 has 14 residues. The CDR3: CASSLADPTYGYTF. CDR3 nucleotides: TGCGCCAGCAGCTTGGCGGACCCGACCTATGGCTACACCTTC.

This chain connects TRBV5-1 to TRBJ2-2, with 8 bases aligning to TRBD2. Per germline, CDR1 SGHRS and CDR2 YFSETQ. J was trimmed by 6 bases and V by 7 bases; bases with no gene match: 2. The CDR3 is made up of 12 amino acids. The CDR3 reads CASREGPGELFF. The CDR3 nucleotides read TGCGCCAGCCGGGAGGGCCCCGGGGAGCTGTTTTTT.

This chain's CDR3 is CASSPGTGRGNQPQHF. DNA for the CDR3: TGTGCCAGCAGTCCGGGGACAGGGAGGGGAAATCAGCCCCAGCATTTT. The J gene is TRBJ1-5, the V gene TRBV27; 9 bases map to TRBD1. V was pared by 5 bases and J by 4 bases, with 9 bases of the junction left unmatched. This CDR3 comprises 16 residues. CDR1 and CDR2 (germline): MNHEY, SMNVEV (reference sequence).

The chain combines TRBV19 with TRBJ2-7, with 9 nucleotides matching TRBD2. V was clipped by 8 bases and J by 4 bases; unmatched bases: 12. The CDR3 runs to 15 residues. CDR1 LNHDA and CDR2 SQIVND come from the germline V gene (reference sequence). CDR3 sequence: CASQQNSGSPYEQYF. Here the CDR3 DNA reads TGTGCCAGTCAACAAAATAGCGGGAGCCCTTACGAGCAGTACTTC.

The chain has TRBV29-1 and TRBJ2-5, with D possibly called TRBD1 or TRBD2 (6 bases each). The CDR3 is 13 residues long. V lost 3 bases and J lost 10, with 18 bases in between. CDR1 is SQVTM, CDR2 ANQGSEA, per germline. The CDR3 coding sequence is TGCAGCGTTGATCAGTATACGGGGGCGGACCAGTACTTC. Its translation is CSVDQYTGADQYF. Based on the CDR3 plus reference TRBV29-1 and TRBJ2-5, the full variable domain is SAVISQKPSRDICQRGTSLTIQCQVDSQVTMMFWYRQQPGQSLTLIATANQGSEATYESGFVIDKFPISRPNLTFSTLTVSNMSPEDSSIYLCSVDQYTGADQYFGPGTRLLVL.

This clone is a singleton in its sample. The CDR3 loop is CASSFGPRAGELFF. CDR3 nucleotides: TGTGCCAGCAGCTTCGGGCCACGGGCCGGGGAGCTGTTTTTT. The V and J genes are TRBV7-9 and TRBJ2-2; no clear D gene. Looked up from germline, CDR1 is SEHNR and CDR2 is FQNEAQ (reference sequence). With 3 bases removed from V and 6 bases from J, the gap between germline ends came to 11 bases. The CDR3 totals 14 residues.

The chain is built from TRBV30 and TRBJ1-2; D not certain. Per the germline V gene, CDR1 is GTSNPN and CDR2 is SVGIG (reference sequence). The V gene lost 4 bases and the J gene lost 0 bases, with 9 bases spanning the gap. This CDR3 comprises 13 residues. Here the CDR3 reads CAWKFGPNYGYTF. The CDR3 DNA sequence: TGTGCCTGGAAATTCGGGCCTAACTATGGCTACACCTTC.

J is TRBJ2-7 and V is TRBV7-8, with a weak D call TRBD1 (5 bases). This CDR3 has 15 amino acids. With 1 base removed from V and 6 bases from J, the gap between germline ends came to 16 bases. Germline-derived CDR1 and CDR2 are SGHVS and FQNEAQ. This CDR3 is CASSLVRDYLSEQYF. CDR3 in DNA: TGTGCCAGCAGCTTAGTCAGGGATTATCTGAGCGAGCAGTACTTC.

This chain connects TRBV6-1 to TRBJ1-2; 8 nucleotides agree with TRBD1. The germline gives CDR1 MNHNS, CDR2 SASEGT. The length of the CDR3 is 15 residues. The trim removed 3 bases at V and 6 bases at J, leaving 9 bases unmatched. The DNA of the CDR3 is TGTGCCAGCAGTGAGCTAGGACAGGGTTTGGATGGCTACACCTTC. This gives the protein CASSELGQGLDGYTF.